This TCR beta chain was obtained from a study of T cells in localized non-small cell lung cancer. This clone has only one observation. Antigen unknown. Sequencing used immunoSEQ multiplex PCR; TCRdb keeps in-frame clones, though not all of them. The table shows 50,000 to 60,000 clones, with roughly 75% occurring only once. Study-level points and caveats: Highest T cell clonality was seen in uninvolved adjacent lung, surpassing that measured in tumor. Sequencing was restricted to one tumor region; therefore, heterogeneity remains possible. Longer overall survival was associated with a higher density of T cells in the blood. In adjacent lung appeared a median around 59 of the top 100 tumor clones.

Germline assignment: CDR1 MDHEN and CDR2 SYDVKM. The CDR3 is 15 amino acids. Trimming stripped 6 bases from V and 4 bases from J, with 16 bases between. The chain is built from TRBV28 and TRBJ1-5, with a possible D match to TRBD1 (5 bases). This sample comprised PBMCs, obtained before any cancer treatment. The TCR originated in a woman aged 35-75 years with stage II lung adenocarcinoma. The CDR3 DNA follows: TGTGCCAGCAGCTCCGGGGGACCGGGAAATCAGCCCCAGCATTTT. It translates to CASSSGGPGNQPQHF.